This TCR beta chain was identified during a study of CD8 T cells in ankylosing spondylitis. The germline V gene encodes CDR1 MGHDK and CDR2 SYGVNS. Trimming removed 0 bases at V and 2 bases at J, with 10 bases between. The CDR3 consists of 16 residues. Preparation of TCR beta libraries was done by quantitative 5'-RACE with molecular barcodes. In TCRdb, the 5' RACE reads were re-called with MiXCR into one record per CDR3 protein. The table shows around 150,000 distinct CDR3 sequences, with around 10% occurring only once. As to this clonotype: Antigen: not known.

Study results and limitations: About 8 highly homologous variants made up a TCR beta motif, and this motif appeared characteristic of ankylosing spondylitis blood. Clones linked with disease were CD8+ and fairly uncommon in the peripheral blood. Enrichment of disease-linked clones was reportedly significant in matched ankylosing spondylitis synovial fluid.

The TCR sequence derives from a male donor with ankylosing spondylitis or in good health (not recorded which). The specimen sequenced was blood, either unsorted or a sorted T cell fraction (not recorded which). The rearrangement joins TRBV25-1 to TRBJ2-2; D perhaps matches TRBD2 (6 bases). The CDR3, as DNA: TGTGCCAGCAGTGAATATGGTAGCGGTAACACCGGGGAGCTGTTTTTT. Protein: CASSEYGSGNTGELFF.